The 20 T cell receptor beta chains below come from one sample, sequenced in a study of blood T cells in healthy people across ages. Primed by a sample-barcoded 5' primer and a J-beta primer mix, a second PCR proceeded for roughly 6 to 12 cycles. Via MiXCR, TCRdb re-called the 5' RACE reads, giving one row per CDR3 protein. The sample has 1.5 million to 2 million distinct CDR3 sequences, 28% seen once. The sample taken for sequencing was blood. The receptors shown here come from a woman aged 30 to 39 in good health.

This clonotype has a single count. The CDR3 bases are TGTGCCAGCAGTTTAGAACCGCGGCGGGAGTCTGGCGAGCAGTACTTC. It translates to CASSLEPRRESGEQYF. The chain is built from TRBV12-3 or TRBV12-4 and TRBJ2-4, with 7 bases that match TRBD2. The J call is in doubt because the DNA end fits TRBJ2-7 better. The length of the CDR3 is 16 residues.

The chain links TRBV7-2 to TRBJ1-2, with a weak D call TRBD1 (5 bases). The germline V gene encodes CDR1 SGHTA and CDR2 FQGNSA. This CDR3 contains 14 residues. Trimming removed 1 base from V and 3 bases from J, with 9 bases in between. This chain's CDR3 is CASSLDRTYYGYTF. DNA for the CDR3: TGTGCCAGCAGCTTAGACAGGACTTACTATGGCTACACCTTC.

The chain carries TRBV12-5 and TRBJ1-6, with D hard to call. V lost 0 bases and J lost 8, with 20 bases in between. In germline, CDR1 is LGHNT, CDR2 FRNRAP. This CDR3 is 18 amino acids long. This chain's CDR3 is CASGLVLEGDLSYSPLHF. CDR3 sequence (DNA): TGTGCTAGTGGTTTGGTACTCGAAGGCGATCTCAGCTATTCACCCCTCCACTTT.

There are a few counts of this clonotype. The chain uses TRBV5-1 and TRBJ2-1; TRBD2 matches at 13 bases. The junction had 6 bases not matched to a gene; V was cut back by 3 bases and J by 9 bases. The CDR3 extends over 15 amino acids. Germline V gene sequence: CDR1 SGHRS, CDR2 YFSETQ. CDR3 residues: CASSSTSGGSSEQFF. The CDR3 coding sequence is TGCGCCAGCAGCTCGACTAGCGGGGGGTCTAGTGAGCAGTTCTTC.

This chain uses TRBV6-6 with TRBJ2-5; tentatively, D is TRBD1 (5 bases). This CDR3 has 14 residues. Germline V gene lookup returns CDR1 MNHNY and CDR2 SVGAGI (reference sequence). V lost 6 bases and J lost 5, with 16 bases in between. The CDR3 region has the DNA TGTGCCAGCAGACGTGGCAGGGCAGGGGAGACCCAGTACTTC. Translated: CASRRGRAGETQYF.

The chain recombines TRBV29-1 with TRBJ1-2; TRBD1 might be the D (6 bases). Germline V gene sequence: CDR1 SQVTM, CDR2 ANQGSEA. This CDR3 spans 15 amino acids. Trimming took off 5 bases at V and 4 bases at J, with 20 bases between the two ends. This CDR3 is CSVLRYRERGYGYTF. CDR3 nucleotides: TGCAGCGTTCTCCGGTACAGGGAGCGCGGCTATGGCTACACCTTC.

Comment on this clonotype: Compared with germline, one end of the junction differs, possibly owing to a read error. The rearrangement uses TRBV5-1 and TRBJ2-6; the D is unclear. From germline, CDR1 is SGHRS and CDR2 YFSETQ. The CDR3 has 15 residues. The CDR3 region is CASSLGATGTNVLTF. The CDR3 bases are TGCGCCAGCAGCTTGGGGGCAACTGGGACCAACGTCCTGACTTTC.

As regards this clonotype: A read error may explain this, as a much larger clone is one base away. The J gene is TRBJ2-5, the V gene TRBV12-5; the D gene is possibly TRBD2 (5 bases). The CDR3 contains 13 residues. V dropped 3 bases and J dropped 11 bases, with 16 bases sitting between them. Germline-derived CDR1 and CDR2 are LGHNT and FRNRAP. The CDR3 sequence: CASGLGGTNEQYF. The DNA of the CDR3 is TGTGCTAGTGGTTTAGGAGGAACCAATGAGCAGTACTTC.

The CDR3 here is CSPRTGTDTQYF. CDR3 DNA: TGCAGTCCCAGAACAGGAACAGATACGCAGTATTTT. This chain uses TRBV20-1 with TRBJ2-3; D is possibly TRBD1 (5 bases). The V gene's germline CDR1 is DFQATT and CDR2 SNEGSKA (reference sequence). The CDR3 loop spans 12 amino acids. V lost 8 bases to trimming and J lost 3 bases, with 12 bases between them.

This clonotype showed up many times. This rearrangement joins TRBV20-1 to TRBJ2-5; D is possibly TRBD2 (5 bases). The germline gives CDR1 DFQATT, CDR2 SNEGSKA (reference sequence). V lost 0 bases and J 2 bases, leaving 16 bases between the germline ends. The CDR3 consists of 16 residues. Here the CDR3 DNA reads TGCAGTGCTAGAGATTGGGAGAGGGCTGTTCAAGAGACCCAGTACTTC. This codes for CSARDWERAVQETQYF.

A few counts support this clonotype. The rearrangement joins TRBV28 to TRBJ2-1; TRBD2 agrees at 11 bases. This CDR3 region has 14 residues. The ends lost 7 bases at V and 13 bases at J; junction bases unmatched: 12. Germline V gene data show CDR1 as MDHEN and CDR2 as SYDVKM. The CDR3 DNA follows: TGTGCCAGCATAGCGGGGGGGCTCCAGGAGACCCAGTTCTTC. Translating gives CASIAGGLQETQFF.

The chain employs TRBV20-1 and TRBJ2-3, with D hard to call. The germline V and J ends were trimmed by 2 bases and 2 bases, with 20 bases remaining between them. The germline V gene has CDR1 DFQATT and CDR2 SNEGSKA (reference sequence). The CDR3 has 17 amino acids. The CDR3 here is CSARPTAPRVATDTQYF. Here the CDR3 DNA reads TGCAGTGCTAGACCAACTGCACCGCGAGTCGCCACAGATACGCAGTATTTT.

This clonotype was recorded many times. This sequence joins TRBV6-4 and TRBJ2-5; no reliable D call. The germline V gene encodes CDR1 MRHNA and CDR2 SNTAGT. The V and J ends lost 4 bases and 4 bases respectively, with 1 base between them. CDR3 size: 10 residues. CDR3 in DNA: TGTGCCAGCAGTGTAGAGACCCAGTACTTC. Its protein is CASSVETQYF.

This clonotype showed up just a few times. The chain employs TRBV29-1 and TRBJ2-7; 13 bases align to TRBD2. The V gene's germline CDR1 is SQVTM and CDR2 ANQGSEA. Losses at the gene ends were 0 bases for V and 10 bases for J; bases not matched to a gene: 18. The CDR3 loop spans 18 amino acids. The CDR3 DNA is TGCAGCGTTGAAGAAGGAGCAGGTGGGACTAGCGGGATAGGTGGCCAGTACTTC. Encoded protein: CSVEEGAGGTSGIGGQYF.

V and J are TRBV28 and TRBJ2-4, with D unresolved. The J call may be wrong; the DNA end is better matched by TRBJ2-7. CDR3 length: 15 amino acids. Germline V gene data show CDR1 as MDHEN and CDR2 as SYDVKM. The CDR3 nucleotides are TGTGCCAGCAGTTTGAGAACACTCGAAAACTACGAGCAGTACTTC. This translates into CASSLRTLENYEQYF.

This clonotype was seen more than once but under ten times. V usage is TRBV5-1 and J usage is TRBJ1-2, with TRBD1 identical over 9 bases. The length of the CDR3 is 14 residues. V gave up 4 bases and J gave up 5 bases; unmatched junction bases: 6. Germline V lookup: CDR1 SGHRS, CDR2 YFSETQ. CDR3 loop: CASSQTGGGYGYTF. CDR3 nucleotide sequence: TGCGCCAGCAGCCAAACAGGGGGCGGGTATGGCTACACCTTC.

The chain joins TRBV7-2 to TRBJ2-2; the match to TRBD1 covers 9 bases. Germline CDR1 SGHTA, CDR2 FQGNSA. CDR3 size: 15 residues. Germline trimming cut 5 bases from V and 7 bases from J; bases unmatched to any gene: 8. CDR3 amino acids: CASSEIQGADGELFF. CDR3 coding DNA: TGTGCCAGCAGCGAAATACAGGGGGCGGACGGGGAGCTGTTTTTT.

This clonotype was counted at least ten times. The chain's CDR3 is CASSLGLAGGLEQYF. The CDR3 region has the DNA TGTGCCAGCAGCTTAGGCCTAGCGGGGGGGCTCGAGCAGTACTTC. The chain carries TRBV7-2 and TRBJ2-7; 12 nucleotides align to TRBD2. CDR1 and CDR2 from the germline V gene are SGHTA and FQGNSA. The CDR3 runs to 15 residues. V trimming: 1 base; J trimming: 6 bases; junction bases outside the gene matches: 4. The full variable domain, completed using reference TRBV7-2 and TRBJ2-7, is GAGVSQSPSNKVTEKGKDVELRCDPISGHTALYWYRQSLGQGLEFLIYFQGNSAPDKSGLPSDRFSAERTGGSVSTLTIQRTQQEDSAVYLCASSLGLAGGLEQYFGPGTRLTVT.

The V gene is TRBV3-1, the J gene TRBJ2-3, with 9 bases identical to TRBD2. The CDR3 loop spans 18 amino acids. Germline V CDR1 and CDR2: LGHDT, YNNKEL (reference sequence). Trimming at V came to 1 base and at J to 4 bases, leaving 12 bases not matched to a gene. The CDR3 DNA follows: TGTGCCAGCAGCCAAGGCCCCGCAGGGAGCGGGAGGTCAGATACGCAGTATTTT. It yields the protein CASSQGPAGSGRSDTQYF.

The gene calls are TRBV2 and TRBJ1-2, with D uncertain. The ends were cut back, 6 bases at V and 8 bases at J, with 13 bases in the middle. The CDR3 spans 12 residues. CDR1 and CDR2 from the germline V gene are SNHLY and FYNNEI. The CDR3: CASRERVWGYTF. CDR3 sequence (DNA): TGTGCCAGCAGGGAGAGAGTGTGGGGCTACACCTTC.